These 8 T cell receptor beta chains share one sample of origin, sequenced in a study of radiotherapy plus CTLA-4 blockade in lung cancer. Libraries were prepared by immunoSEQ multiplex PCR; TCRdb keeps only in-frame clonotypes and omits some of them. This table holds 20,000 or so clones, roughly 82% found once. Sequencing used peripheral blood, obtained from a patient treated with radiotherapy plus ipilimumab. The receptors were sampled from a human donor with non-small cell lung cancer whose response to radiotherapy plus ipilimumab could not be evaluated.

The chain has TRBV19 and TRBJ2-1; TRBD2 matches 10 bases. This CDR3 is 14 amino acids long. CDR1 is LNHDA and CDR2 is SQIVND in the germline V gene (reference sequence). V shed 6 bases and J 11 bases; nucleotides not matched to a gene: 10. The CDR3 sequence: CASRPVAGGLKQFF. The DNA for the CDR3 is TGTGCCAGTAGACCGGTAGCGGGGGGCCTTAAGCAGTTCTTC.

This clone was detected only once. The V gene is TRBV19, the J gene TRBJ1-2; D is possibly TRBD1 (5 bases). Per germline, CDR1 LNHDA and CDR2 SQIVND (reference sequence). CDR3 length equals 16 residues. Trimming took 9 bases from V and 3 from J, leaving 23 bases between them. CDR3 amino acids: CASLKGRDRRDYGYTF. In DNA form, the CDR3 reads TGTGCCAGCCTCAAAGGGAGGGACCGGCGCGACTATGGCTACACCTTC.

The rearrangement joins TRBV19 to TRBJ2-1, with 7 bases fitting TRBD2. Germline assignment: CDR1 LNHDA and CDR2 SQIVND (reference sequence). V gave up 1 base and J gave up 5 bases; unmatched junction bases: 5. The CDR3 has 15 amino acids. CDR3 coding DNA: TGTGCCAGTAGTATAGGTCTAGCGGTTAACAATGAGCAGTTCTTC. Encoded protein: CASSIGLAVNNEQFF.

The chain combines TRBV9 with TRBJ2-1; 14 nucleotides line up with TRBD2. CDR1 is SGDLS and CDR2 is YYNGEE in the germline V gene. The J segment lost 9 bases and the V segment lost 3 bases, leaving 5 bases of the junction unmatched. The CDR3 sequence is 15 residues long. CDR3 sequence: CASSGPTSGGAEQFF. DNA of the CDR3: TGTGCCAGCAGCGGACCGACTAGCGGGGGGGCTGAGCAGTTCTTC.

On this clone itself: Relative to the germline gene, one junction end is altered; a read error may explain this. The chain is built from TRBV19 and TRBJ2-1; 10 positions match TRBD2. The CDR3 extends over 18 amino acids. Germline-derived CDR1 and CDR2 are LNHDA and SQIVND (reference sequence). CDR3 nucleotides: TGTGCTAGTACGCCCGAGACTAGCGGGTCGACCCGGATGGGGGAGCAGTTCTTC. It encodes CASTPETSGSTRMGEQFF.

This chain connects TRBV7-2 to TRBJ2-2; D is possibly TRBD2 (6 bases). Germline V CDR1 and CDR2: SGHTA, FQGNSA. The CDR3 runs 15 residues. The V end was cut by 5 bases, the J end by 6 bases, with 16 bases between. The CDR3 DNA reads as TGTGCCAGCAGCCGGGCGGCTAGCGACCCCGGGGAGCTGTTTTTT. Residues: CASSRAASDPGELFF. The full variable domain, in which reference TRBV7-2 and TRBJ2-2 provide the parts outside the CDR3, is GAGVSQSPSNKVTEKGKDVELRCDPISGHTALYWYRQSLGQGLEFLIYFQGNSAPDKSGLPSDRFSAERTGGSVSTLTIQRTQQEDSAVYLCASSRAASDPGELFFGEGSRLTVL.

The rearrangement joins TRBV28 to TRBJ2-2, with 9 bases aligning to TRBD2. The germline V gene has CDR1 MDHEN and CDR2 SYDVKM. This CDR3 is built from 14 residues. With 7 bases clipped from V and 5 bases from J, the junction kept 5 bases outside the gene matches. The CDR3 DNA sequence: TGTGCCAGCACTCTAGCGGGAAGAACCGGGGAGCTGTTTTTT. Its translation: CASTLAGRTGELFF.

This sequence joins TRBV19 and TRBJ1-6, with D possibly being TRBD1 (6 bases). From germline, CDR1 is LNHDA and CDR2 SQIVND (reference sequence). The ends were cut back, 7 bases at V and 7 bases at J, with 11 bases in the middle. The CDR3 extends over 13 amino acids. In DNA form, the CDR3 reads TGTGCCAGTACGACAGGACCGAATTCACCCCTCCACTTT. Translating gives CASTTGPNSPLHF. Based on the CDR3 plus reference TRBV19 and TRBJ1-6, the full variable domain is DGGITQSPKYLFRKEGQNVTLSCEQNLNHDAMYWYRQDPGQGLRLIYYSQIVNDFQKGDIAEGYSVSREKKESFPLTVTSAQKNPTAFYLCASTTGPNSPLHFGNGTRLTVT.